This T cell receptor (beta chain) emerged from a study of PD-1 blockade in mismatch repair-deficient tumors. About the research overall: All were previously treated, progressing patients with eleven to twelve mismatch repair-deficient cancer types.

Germline CDR1 and CDR2: MGHRA and YSYEKL. Trimming took off 3 bases at V and 3 bases at J, with 15 bases between the two ends. This CDR3 has 15 amino acids. The protocol was immunoSEQ multiplex PCR, while the TCRdb copy is restricted to in-frame clones and leaves out a portion. The sample carries 75,000 to 85,000 clones, about 84% recorded once. Three pembrolizumab responders had their TCRs sequenced. The table lists this clone with a few counts. As yet, its antigen is unknown. Whole-study results and caveats: Rapid post-treatment expansion, then contraction, generally preceding radiologic response, marked tumor-resident clones.

The specimen was peripheral blood, collected 12 weeks after starting pembrolizumab. The clonotype originates from an adult with mismatch repair-deficient cancer. The chain couples TRBV4-1 to TRBJ2-7, with D tentatively TRBD1 (5 bases). CDR3 sequence reads: CASSQMGLPYYEQYF. DNA for the CDR3: TGCGCCAGCAGCCAGATGGGGCTACCCTACTACGAGCAGTACTTC.